This T cell receptor beta chain was profiled in a study of human T cells and chemical hapten exposure. Findings of the study overall: Against controls, expanded TCRs gave rise to significantly more large CDR3 similarity clusters.

About this clonotype: The antigen is not known.

Time point in this sample: patch test 3, about 24 weeks after DPC sensitization. Treatment given: therapeutic diphenylcyclopropenone sensitization with weekly scalp DPC. From whole blood left unfractionated, total RNA was extracted. The library put unique molecular identifiers onto individual cDNA molecules. TCRdb used MiXCR to reprocess the RACE reads, holding one entry per CDR3 protein. This table holds about 160,000 distinct CDR3 sequences, about 27% found once. The CDR3 is made up of 13 amino acids. Trimming took off 4 bases at V and 2 bases at J, with 9 bases between the two ends. Germline V gives CDR1 LGHNA, CDR2 YSLEER.

This receptor was taken from a woman under 30 with alopecia areata. Some clones in this sample may be carry-over from other donors' samples. The specimen comprised whole blood, sampled in connection with sensitization to the hapten diphenylcyclopropenone (DPC). This sequence joins TRBV4-3 and TRBJ2-7; TRBD2 might be the D (6 bases). The CDR3 region is CASSPGLPYEQYF. Here the CDR3 DNA reads TGCGCCAGCAGCCCGGGACTGCCCTACGAGCAGTACTTC.